This T cell receptor beta chain comes out of a study of blood T cell repertoires in COVID-19. As for the study in general: COVID-19 samples collected from the United States, Italy and Spain covered acute and convalescent phases.

Worth noting for this clone: One junction end disagrees with the germline gene, perhaps due to a read error.

The assay was immunoSEQ multiplex PCR, and TCRdb's table has in-frame clones only and misses some. The table lists about 67,000 clones, approximately 87% of them singletons. The CDR3 covers 12 residues. Germline CDR1 and CDR2: ENHRY and SYGVKD. This chain joins TRBV10-3 and TRBJ2-1; 8 bases are a match to TRBD2. This TCR came from a man aged 50 to 60 with active COVID-19. The sequenced sample was peripheral blood. This chain's CDR3 is CVSGSSYNEQFF. The CDR3, as DNA: TGCGTGAGCGGGAGCTCCTACAATGAGCAGTTCTTC.